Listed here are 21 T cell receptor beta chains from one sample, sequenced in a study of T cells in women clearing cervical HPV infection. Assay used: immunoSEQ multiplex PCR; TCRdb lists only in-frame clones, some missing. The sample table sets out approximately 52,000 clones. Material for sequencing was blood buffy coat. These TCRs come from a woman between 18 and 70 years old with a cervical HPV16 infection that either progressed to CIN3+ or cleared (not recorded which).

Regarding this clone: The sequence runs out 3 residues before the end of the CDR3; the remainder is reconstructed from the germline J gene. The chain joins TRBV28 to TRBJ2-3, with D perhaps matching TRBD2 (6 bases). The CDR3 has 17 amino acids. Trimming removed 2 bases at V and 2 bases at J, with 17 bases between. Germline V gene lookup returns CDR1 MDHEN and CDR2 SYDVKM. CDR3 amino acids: CASSLNILEGNTDTQYF. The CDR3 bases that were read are TGTGCCAGCAGTTTAAATATATTGGAGGGGAACACAGATACG.

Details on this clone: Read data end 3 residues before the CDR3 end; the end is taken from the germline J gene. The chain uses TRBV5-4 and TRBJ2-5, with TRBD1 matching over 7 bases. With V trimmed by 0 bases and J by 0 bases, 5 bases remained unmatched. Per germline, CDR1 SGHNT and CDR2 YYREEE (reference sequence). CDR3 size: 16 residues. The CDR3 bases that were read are TGTGCCAGCAGCTTGGAGCTCAGGGGGAACCAAGAGACC. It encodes CASSLELRGNQET. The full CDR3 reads CASSLELRGNQETQYF.

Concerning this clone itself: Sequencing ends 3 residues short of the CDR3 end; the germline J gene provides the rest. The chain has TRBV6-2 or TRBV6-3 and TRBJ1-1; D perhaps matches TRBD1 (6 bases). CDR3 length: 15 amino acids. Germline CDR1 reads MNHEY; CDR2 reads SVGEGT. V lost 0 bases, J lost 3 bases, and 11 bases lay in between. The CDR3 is CASSYSYRDDTEAFF. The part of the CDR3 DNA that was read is TGTGCCAGCAGTTACTCCTACAGGGACGACACTGAA.

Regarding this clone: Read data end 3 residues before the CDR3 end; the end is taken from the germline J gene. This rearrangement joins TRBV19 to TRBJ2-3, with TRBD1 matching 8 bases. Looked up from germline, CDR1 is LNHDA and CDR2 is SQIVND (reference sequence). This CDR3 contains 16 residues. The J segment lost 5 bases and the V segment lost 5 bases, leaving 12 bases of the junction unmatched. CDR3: CASSLLFRGRGDTQYF. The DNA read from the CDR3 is TGTGCCAGTAGTCTTCTTTTCAGGGGGCGCGGAGATACG.

The CDR3 loop is CASSLEDRATDTQYF. The covered CDR3 bases are TGCGCCAGCAGCTTGGAAGACAGAGCCACAGATACG. This chain links TRBV5-1 with TRBJ2-3, with D possibly being TRBD1 (5 bases). The CDR3 is cut off 3 residues early in the read; its end comes from the germline J gene. This CDR3 has 15 amino acids. Deletions cut 0 bases from V and 2 bases from J, with 10 bases between. Germline V CDR1 and CDR2: SGHRS, YFSETQ.

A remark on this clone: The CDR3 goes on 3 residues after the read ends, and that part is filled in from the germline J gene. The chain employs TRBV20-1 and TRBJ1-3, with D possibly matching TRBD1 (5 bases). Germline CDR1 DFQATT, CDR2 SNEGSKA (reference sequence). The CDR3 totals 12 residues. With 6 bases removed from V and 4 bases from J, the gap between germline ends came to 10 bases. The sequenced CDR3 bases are TGCAGTGCAAGGACACCCGGAAACACC. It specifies CSARTPGNT. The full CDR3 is CSARTPGNTIYF.

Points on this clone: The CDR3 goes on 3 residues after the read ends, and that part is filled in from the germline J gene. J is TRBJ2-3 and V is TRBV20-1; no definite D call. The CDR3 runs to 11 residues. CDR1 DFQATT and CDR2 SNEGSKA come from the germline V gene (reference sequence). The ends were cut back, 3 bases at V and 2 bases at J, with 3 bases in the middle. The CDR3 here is CSASHTDTQYF. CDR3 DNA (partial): TGCAGTGCTAGCCACACAGATACG.

The CDR3 loop reads CASSLDRASTDTQYF. Incomplete CDR3 DNA: TGTGCCAGCAGCTTGGACAGGGCTAGCACAGATACG. This chain joins TRBV11-2 and TRBJ2-3; 8 positions agree with TRBD1. The CDR3 goes on 3 residues after the read ends, and that part is filled in from the germline J gene. The V and J ends lost 3 bases and 0 bases, in that order; junction bases with no gene match: 2. There are 15 residues in the CDR3. Germline V gene data show CDR1 as SGHAT and CDR2 as FQNNGV.

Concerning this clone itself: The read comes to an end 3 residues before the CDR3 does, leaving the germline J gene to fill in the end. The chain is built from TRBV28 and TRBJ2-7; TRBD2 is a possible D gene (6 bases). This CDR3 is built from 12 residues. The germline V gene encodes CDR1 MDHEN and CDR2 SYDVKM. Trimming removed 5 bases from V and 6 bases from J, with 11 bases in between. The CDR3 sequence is CASSLGGGEQYF. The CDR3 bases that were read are TGTGCCAGCAGTCTGGGGGGTGGCGAG.

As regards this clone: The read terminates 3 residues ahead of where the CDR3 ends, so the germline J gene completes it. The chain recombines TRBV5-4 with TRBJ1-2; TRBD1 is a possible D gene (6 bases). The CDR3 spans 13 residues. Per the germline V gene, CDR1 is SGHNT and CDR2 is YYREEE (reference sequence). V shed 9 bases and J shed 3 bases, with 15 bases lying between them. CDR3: CAIKRQEDYGYTF. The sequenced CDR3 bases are TGTGCCATAAAGAGACAGGAAGACTATGGC.

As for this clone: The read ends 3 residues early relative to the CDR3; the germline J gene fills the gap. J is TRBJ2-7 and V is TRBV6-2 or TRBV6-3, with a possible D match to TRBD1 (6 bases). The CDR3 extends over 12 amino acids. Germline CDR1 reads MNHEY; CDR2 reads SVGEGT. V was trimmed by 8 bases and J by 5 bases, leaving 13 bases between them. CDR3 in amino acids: CASGNRAHEQYF. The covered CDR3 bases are TGTGCCAGCGGAAACAGGGCCCACGAG.

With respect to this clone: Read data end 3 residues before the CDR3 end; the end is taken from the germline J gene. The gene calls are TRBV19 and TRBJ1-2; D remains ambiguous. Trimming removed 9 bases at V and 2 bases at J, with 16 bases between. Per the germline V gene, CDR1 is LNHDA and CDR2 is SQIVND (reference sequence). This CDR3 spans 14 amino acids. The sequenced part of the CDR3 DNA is TGTGCCAGCCAACCTAGGCTCTCGAACTATGGC. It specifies CASQPRLSNYG. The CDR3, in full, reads CASQPRLSNYGYTF. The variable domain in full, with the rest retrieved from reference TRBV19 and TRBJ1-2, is DGGITQSPKYLFRKEGQNVTLSCEQNLNHDAMYWYRQDPGQGLRLIYYSQIVNDFQKGDIAEGYSVSREKKESFPLTVTSAQKNPTAFYLCASQPRLSNYGYTFGSGTRLTVV.

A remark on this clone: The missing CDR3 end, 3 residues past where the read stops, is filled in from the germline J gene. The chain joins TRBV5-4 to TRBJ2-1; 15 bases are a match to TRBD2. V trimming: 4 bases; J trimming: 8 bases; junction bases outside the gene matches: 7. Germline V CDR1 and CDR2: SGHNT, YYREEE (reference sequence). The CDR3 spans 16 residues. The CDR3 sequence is CASSTGLAGGLDEQFF. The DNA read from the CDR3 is TGTGCCAGCAGCACCGGACTAGCGGGGGGGCTCGATGAG. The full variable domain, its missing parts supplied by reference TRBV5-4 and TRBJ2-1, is ETGVTQSPTHLIKTRGQQVTLRCSSQSGHNTVSWYQQALGQGPQFIFQYYREEENGRGNFPPRFSGLQFPNYSSELNVNALELDDSALYLCASSTGLAGGLDEQFFGPGTRLTVL.

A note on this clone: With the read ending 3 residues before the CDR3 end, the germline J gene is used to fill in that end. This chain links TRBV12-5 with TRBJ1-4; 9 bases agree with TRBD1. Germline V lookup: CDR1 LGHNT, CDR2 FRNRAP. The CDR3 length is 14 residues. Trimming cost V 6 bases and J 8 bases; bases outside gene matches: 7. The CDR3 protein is CASGPGQGREKLFF. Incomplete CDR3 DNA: TGTGCTAGTGGCCCGGGACAGGGAAGGGAAAAA.

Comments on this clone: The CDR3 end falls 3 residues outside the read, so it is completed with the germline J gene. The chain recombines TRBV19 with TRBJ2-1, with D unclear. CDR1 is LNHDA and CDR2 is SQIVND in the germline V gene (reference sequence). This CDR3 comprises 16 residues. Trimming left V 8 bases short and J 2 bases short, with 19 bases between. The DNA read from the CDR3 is TGTGCCAGTTCAACTCCCTCCAGGCCTCCCTACAATGAG. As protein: CASSTPSRPPYNE. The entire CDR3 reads CASSTPSRPPYNEQFF.

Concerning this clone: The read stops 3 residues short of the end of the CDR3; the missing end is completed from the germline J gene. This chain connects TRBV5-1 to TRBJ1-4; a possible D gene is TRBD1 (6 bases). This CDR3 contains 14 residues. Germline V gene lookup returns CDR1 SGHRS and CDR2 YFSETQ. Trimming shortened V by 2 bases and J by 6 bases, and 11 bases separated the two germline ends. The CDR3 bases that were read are TGCGCCAGCAGCTTAGGACAGAGAGATGAAAAA. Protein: CASSLGQRDEK. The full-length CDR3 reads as CASSLGQRDEKLFF.

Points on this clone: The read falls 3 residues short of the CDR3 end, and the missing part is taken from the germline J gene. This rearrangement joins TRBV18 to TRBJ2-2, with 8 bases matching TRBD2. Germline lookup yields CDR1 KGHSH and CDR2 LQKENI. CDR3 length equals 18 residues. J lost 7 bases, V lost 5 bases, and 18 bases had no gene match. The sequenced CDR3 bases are TGTGCCAGCTCATCTCTTGCCGGGACTAGTCGGTATGTCGGGGAG. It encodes CASSSLAGTSRYVGE. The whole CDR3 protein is CASSSLAGTSRYVGELFF.

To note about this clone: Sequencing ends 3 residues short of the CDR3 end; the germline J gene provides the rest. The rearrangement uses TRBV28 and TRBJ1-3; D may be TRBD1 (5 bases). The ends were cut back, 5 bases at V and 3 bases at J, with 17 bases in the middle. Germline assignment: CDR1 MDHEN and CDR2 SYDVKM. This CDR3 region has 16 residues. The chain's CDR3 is CASSNPTVSDGNTIYF. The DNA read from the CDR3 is TGTGCCAGCAGTAACCCGACAGTCTCGGATGGAAACACC.

Here the CDR3 reads CASSIGQGRSQPQHF. The sequenced CDR3 bases are TGTGCCAGTAGTATAGGACAGGGGCGGAGTCAGCCC. This chain uses TRBV19 with TRBJ1-5, with 8 bases lining up with TRBD1. Read coverage stops 3 residues before the CDR3 terminus; the germline J gene supplies the remainder. The CDR3 is 15 residues long. Germline lookup yields CDR1 LNHDA and CDR2 SQIVND (reference sequence). The J segment lost 6 bases and the V segment lost 1 base, leaving 5 bases of the junction unmatched.

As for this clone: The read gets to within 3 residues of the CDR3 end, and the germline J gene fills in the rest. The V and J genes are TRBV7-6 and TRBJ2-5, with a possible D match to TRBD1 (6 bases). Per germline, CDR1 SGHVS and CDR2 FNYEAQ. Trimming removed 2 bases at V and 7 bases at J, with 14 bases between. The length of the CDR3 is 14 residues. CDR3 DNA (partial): TGTGCCAGCAGCTTACACAGGGAGTCACGGACC. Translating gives CASSLHRESRT. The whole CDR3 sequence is CASSLHRESRTQYF.

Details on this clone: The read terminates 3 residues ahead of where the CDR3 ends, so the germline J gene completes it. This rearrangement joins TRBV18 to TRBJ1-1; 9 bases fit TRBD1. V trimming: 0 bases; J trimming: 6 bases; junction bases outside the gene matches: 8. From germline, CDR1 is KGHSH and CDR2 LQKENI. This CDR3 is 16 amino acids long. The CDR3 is CASSPPNRGLGAEAFF. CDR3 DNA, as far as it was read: TGTGCCAGCTCACCACCGAACAGGGGGCTGGGCGCTGAA. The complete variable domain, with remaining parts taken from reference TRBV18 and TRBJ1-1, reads NAGVMQNPRHLVRRRGQEARLRCSPMKGHSHVYWYRQLPEEGLKFMVYLQKENIIDESGMPKERFSAEFPKEGPSILRIQQVVRGDSAAYFCASSPPNRGLGAEAFFGQGTRLTVV.